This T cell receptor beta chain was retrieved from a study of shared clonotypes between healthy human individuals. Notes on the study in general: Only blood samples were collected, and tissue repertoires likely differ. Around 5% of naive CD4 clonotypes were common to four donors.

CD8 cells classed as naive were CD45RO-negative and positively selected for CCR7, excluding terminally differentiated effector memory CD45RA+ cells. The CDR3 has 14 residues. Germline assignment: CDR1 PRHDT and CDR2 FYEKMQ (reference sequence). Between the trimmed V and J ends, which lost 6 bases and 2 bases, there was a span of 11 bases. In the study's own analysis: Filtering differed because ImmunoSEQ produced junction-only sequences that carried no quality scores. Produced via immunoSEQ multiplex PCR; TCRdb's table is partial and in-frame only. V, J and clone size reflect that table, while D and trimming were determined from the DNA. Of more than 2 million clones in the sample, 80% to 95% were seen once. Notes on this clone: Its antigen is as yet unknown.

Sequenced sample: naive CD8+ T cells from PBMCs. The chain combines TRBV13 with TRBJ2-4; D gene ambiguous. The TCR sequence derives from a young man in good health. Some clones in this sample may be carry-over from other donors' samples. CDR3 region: CASSPRSTKNIQYF. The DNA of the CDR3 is TGTGCCAGCAGTCCTAGGAGTACCAAAAACATTCAGTACTTC.